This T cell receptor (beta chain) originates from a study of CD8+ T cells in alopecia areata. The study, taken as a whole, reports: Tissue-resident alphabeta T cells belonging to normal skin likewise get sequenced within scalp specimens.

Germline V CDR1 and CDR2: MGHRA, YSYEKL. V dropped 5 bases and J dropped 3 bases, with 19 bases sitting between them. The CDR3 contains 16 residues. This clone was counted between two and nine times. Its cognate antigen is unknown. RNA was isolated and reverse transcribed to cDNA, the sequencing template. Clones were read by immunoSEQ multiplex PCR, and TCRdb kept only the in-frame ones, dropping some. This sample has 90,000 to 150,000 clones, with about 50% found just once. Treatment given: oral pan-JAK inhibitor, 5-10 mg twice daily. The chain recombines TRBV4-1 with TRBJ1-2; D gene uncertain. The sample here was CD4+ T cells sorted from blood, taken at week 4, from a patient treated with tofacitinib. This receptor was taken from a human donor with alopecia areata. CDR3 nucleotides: TGCGCCAGCAGCTGGTCAAGAACACCCACCGACTATGGCTACACCTTC. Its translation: CASSWSRTPTDYGYTF.